The 13 T cell receptor beta chains below come from one sample, sequenced in a study of blood T cell repertoires in COVID-19. Profiled with immunoSEQ multiplex PCR; TCRdb holds only in-frame clones, not every one. The sample contains 290,000 or so clones, about nine tenths of which appear only once. Sequences were obtained from peripheral blood. These receptors were taken from a man aged 18 to 30 with active or convalescent COVID-19.

This clone was counted a single time. V gene TRBV5-1 combines with J gene TRBJ2-6, with D possibly TRBD1 on 6 matching bases. Germline V gene sequence: CDR1 SGHRS, CDR2 YFSETQ. V lost 4 bases to trimming and J lost 4 bases, with 12 bases between them. The length of the CDR3 is 15 residues. The CDR3 spells CASSAQGWGANVLTF. The CDR3 DNA reads as TGCGCCAGCAGCGCACAGGGATGGGGGGCCAACGTCCTGACTTTC.

This clone was seen once. CDR3 coding DNA: TGTGCCAGCCGATCGGGGGGGTACGAGCAGTACTTC. Protein: CASRSGGYEQYF. The chain recombines TRBV16 with TRBJ2-7; 8 nucleotides align to TRBD2. J gave up 4 bases and V 8 bases, and 4 bases lay outside the gene matches. Germline V lookup: CDR1 KGHSY, CDR2 FQNENV. The CDR3 sequence is 12 residues long.

The rearrangement uses TRBV6-1 and TRBJ2-7; TRBD1 might be the D (6 bases). Germline CDR1 MNHNS, CDR2 SASEGT. With 4 bases removed from V and 2 bases from J, the gap between germline ends came to 18 bases. The CDR3 is 16 residues long. The CDR3 DNA reads as TGTGCCAGCAGTGCCGAACAGGGAGAGGGGCCCTACGAGCAGTACTTC. Translating it yields CASSAEQGEGPYEQYF.

The rearrangement joins TRBV15 to TRBJ2-7, with TRBD2 matching 9 bases. This CDR3 is built from 16 residues. V shed 1 base, J shed 5 bases, and the junction held 9 bases outside the gene matches. Looked up from germline, CDR1 is LNHNV and CDR2 is YYDKDF (reference sequence). CDR3 sequence reads: CATSRGFAGGDNEQYF. The DNA of the CDR3 is TGTGCCACCAGCAGAGGATTTGCGGGGGGGGATAACGAGCAGTACTTC.

The rearrangement uses TRBV2 and TRBJ1-2, with D perhaps TRBD1 (6 bases). Trimming stripped 10 bases from V and 6 bases from J, with 24 bases between. The germline CDR1 and CDR2 sequences are SNHLY and FYNNEI. The CDR3 covers 15 residues. CDR3 nucleotides: TGTGCCACTCTGTCGGGCAGGGGATTACTCCATGGCTACACCTTC. Translated: CATLSGRGLLHGYTF.

The chain has TRBV4-3 and TRBJ1-3; 7 bases match TRBD1. CDR1 and CDR2 from the germline V gene are LGHNA and YSLEER. This CDR3 has 16 amino acids. The trim removed 0 bases at V and 2 bases at J, leaving 4 bases unmatched. The CDR3: CASSQDQQGPGNTIYF. CDR3 DNA: TGCGCCAGCAGCCAAGATCAACAGGGGCCTGGAAACACCATATATTTT.

This rearrangement joins TRBV13 to TRBJ2-7; 11 nucleotides agree with TRBD1. The CDR3 runs to 16 residues. CDR1 and CDR2 (germline): PRHDT, FYEKMQ (reference sequence). Trimming removed 5 bases from V and 9 bases from J; junction bases left unmatched: 15. Here the CDR3 DNA reads TGTGCCAGCAGCATCCCGCGCCGGACAGGGGGCTTGGGGCAGTACTTC. Its protein product is CASSIPRRTGGLGQYF.

The chain links TRBV5-4 to TRBJ2-5; 10 nucleotides align to TRBD2. Germline CDR1 reads SGHNT; CDR2 reads YYREEE (reference sequence). V was clipped by 2 bases and J by 2 bases; unmatched bases: 3. The CDR3 contains 15 residues. The DNA of the CDR3 is TGTGCCAGCAGCTTCGGGACTAGCGAACAAGAGACCCAGTACTTC. It encodes CASSFGTSEQETQYF.

V is TRBV5-4 and J is TRBJ2-7; no clear D gene. CDR1 is SGHNT, CDR2 YYREEE, per germline (reference sequence). With 0 bases removed from V and 3 bases from J, the gap between germline ends came to 4 bases. This CDR3 is 12 amino acids long. CDR3 sequence reads: CASSLDYYEQYF. The CDR3 DNA sequence: TGTGCCAGCAGCTTGGACTACTACGAGCAGTACTTC.

The chain couples TRBV10-1 to TRBJ2-2; D is perhaps TRBD2 (6 bases). The CDR3 consists of 14 residues. Germline assignment: CDR1 WNHNN and CDR2 SYGVQD (reference sequence). Trimming stripped 3 bases from V and 6 bases from J, with 11 bases between. In DNA form, the CDR3 reads TGCGCCAGCAGTGAAACGACTAGTTCCGGGGAGCTGTTTTTT. Translating gives CASSETTSSGELFF.

The CDR3 reads CASSIGLAYNEQFF. In DNA, the CDR3 is TGTGCCAGTAGTATAGGACTAGCCTACAATGAGCAGTTCTTC. The gene calls are TRBV19 and TRBJ2-1; TRBD2 might be the D (6 bases). Germline CDR1 and CDR2: LNHDA and SQIVND (reference sequence). V lost 1 base to trimming and J lost 2 bases, with 6 bases between them. The CDR3 runs 14 residues.

The V call is TRBV10-3, the J call TRBJ2-1, with 7 positions matching TRBD1. The J segment lost 8 bases and the V segment lost 6 bases, leaving 10 bases of the junction unmatched. In germline, CDR1 is ENHRY, CDR2 SYGVKD. CDR3 length: 14 amino acids. CDR3 amino acids: CAIRSSYTGDEQFF. The CDR3 region has the DNA TGTGCCATCAGAAGCAGTTATACAGGGGATGAGCAGTTCTTC.

This clone was observed once. The genes are TRBV11-2 and TRBJ1-5, with unresolved D. The CDR3 is 13 amino acids. Germline V lookup: CDR1 SGHAT, CDR2 FQNNGV. The V end was cut by 5 bases, the J end by 7 bases, with 12 bases between. CDR3 nucleotide sequence: TGTGCCAGCAGCCTCAGGATCGCGCAGCCCCAGCATTTT. Protein product: CASSLRIAQPQHF.